Below, 13 T cell receptor beta chains from the same sample are listed, as sequenced in a study of blood T cell repertoires in COVID-19. Libraries were prepared by immunoSEQ multiplex PCR; TCRdb keeps only in-frame clonotypes and omits some of them. The repertoire has tens of thousands of clones, roughly 84% of them found once; the top ten carry approximately 14%. Material: peripheral blood. The receptors shown here come from a man in his forties or fifties with active or convalescent COVID-19.

The rearrangement uses TRBV2 and TRBJ1-5; the D is unclear. V was trimmed by 3 bases and J by 0 bases, leaving 6 bases between them. This CDR3 comprises 14 residues. Looked up from germline, CDR1 is SNHLY and CDR2 is FYNNEI. The CDR3 here is CASSENYSNQPQHF. CDR3 coding DNA: TGTGCCAGCAGTGAGAACTATAGCAATCAGCCCCAGCATTTT.

J is TRBJ1-1 and V is TRBV5-8, with D tentatively TRBD1 (5 bases). This CDR3 contains 15 residues. V was pared by 0 bases and J by 4 bases, with 13 bases between. Per germline, CDR1 SGHTS and CDR2 YDEGEE. The CDR3 region is CASSLGGQGGTEAFF. The CDR3 DNA reads TGTGCCAGCAGCTTGGGTGGCCAGGGTGGCACTGAAGCTTTCTTT. Full variable domain (rest looked up from reference TRBV5-8 and TRBJ1-1): EAGVTQSPTHLIKTRGQQATLRCSPISGHTSVYWYQQALGLGLQFLLWYDEGEERNRGNFPPRFSGRQFPNYSSELNVNALELEDSALYLCASSLGGQGGTEAFFGQGTRLTVV.

The CDR3: CASSAGADTEAFF. The CDR3 region has the DNA TGTGCCAGCAGTGCAGGGGCCGACACTGAAGCTTTCTTT. The rearrangement links TRBV11-2 to TRBJ1-1, with D perhaps TRBD1 (6 bases). Germline V CDR1 and CDR2: SGHAT, FQNNGV. The CDR3 is made up of 13 amino acids. Deletions cut 6 bases from V and 3 bases from J, with 11 bases between.

This rearrangement joins TRBV5-4 to TRBJ2-1; D is uncertain. Germline CDR1 reads SGHNT; CDR2 reads YYREEE (reference sequence). The V end lost 0 bases, the J end lost 6 bases, and 7 bases lay between the germline ends. The CDR3 consists of 13 residues. The chain's CDR3 is CASSLGPFNEQFF. Written as DNA, the CDR3 is TGTGCCAGCAGCTTGGGGCCCTTCAATGAGCAGTTCTTC.

The V and J genes are TRBV7-3 and TRBJ2-7, with 8 nucleotides matching TRBD1. The length of the CDR3 is 14 residues. The J segment lost 2 bases and the V segment lost 2 bases, leaving 2 bases of the junction unmatched. The germline V gene has CDR1 SGHTA and CDR2 FQGTGA. This chain's CDR3 is CASSLGTGPYEQYF. The CDR3 DNA sequence: TGTGCCAGCAGCTTAGGGACAGGACCCTACGAGCAGTACTTC.

The chain recombines TRBV4-2 with TRBJ1-1; D is ambiguous. CDR1 LGHNA and CDR2 YNFKEQ come from the germline V gene. This CDR3 region has 15 residues. V was pared by 0 bases and J by 4 bases, with 12 bases between. CDR3 DNA: TGTGCCAGCAGCCAAGACCCCCTACCGGGCACTGAAGCTTTCTTT. This sequence encodes CASSQDPLPGTEAFF.

This sequence joins TRBV24-1 and TRBJ1-2; D ambiguous. The germline V and J ends were trimmed by 2 bases and 1 base, with 25 bases remaining between them. The germline gives CDR1 KGHDR, CDR2 SFDVKD. CDR3 length: 20 residues. The CDR3 reads CATSDWGGVGRRLGNYGYTF. As DNA, the CDR3 is TGTGCCACCAGTGATTGGGGAGGCGTTGGTCGGAGGTTGGGTAACTATGGCTACACCTTC.

This clone was recorded once. The chain is built from TRBV14 and TRBJ1-2, with no clear D. Germline V CDR1 and CDR2: SGHDN, FVKESK. The CDR3 runs 19 residues. Trimming removed 1 base from V and 7 bases from J, with 28 bases in between. The CDR3, as DNA: TGTGCCAGCAGCCAAGTATACGGAGGTGGAGGCGGGAGGAGGAGTGGCTACACCTTC. Residues: CASSQVYGGGGGRRSGYTF. The whole variable domain, remainder taken from reference TRBV14 and TRBJ1-2, is EAGVTQFPSHSVIEKGQTVTLRCDPISGHDNLYWYRRVMGKEIKFLLHFVKESKQDESGMPNNRFLAERTGGTYSTLKVQPAELEDSGVYFCASSQVYGGGGGRRSGYTFGSGTRLTVV.

This clone was picked up one time. V and J are TRBV5-1 and TRBJ1-2; 9 nucleotides align to TRBD1. CDR1 and CDR2 (germline): SGHRS, YFSETQ. The CDR3 contains 16 residues. Trimming cost V 4 bases and J 1 base; bases outside gene matches: 8. The CDR3 region is CASSRTTGGDNYGYTF. The DNA for the CDR3 is TGCGCCAGCAGCCGTACCACAGGGGGCGATAACTATGGCTACACCTTC.

The chain uses TRBV5-6 and TRBJ2-1; D unresolved. CDR1 is SGHDT and CDR2 is YYEEEE in the germline V gene. Deletions cut 0 bases from V and 6 bases from J, with 13 bases between. CDR3 size: 15 residues. The CDR3 region is CASSLGTDLANEQFF. For the CDR3, the DNA is TGTGCCAGCAGCTTGGGAACAGATTTGGCCAATGAGCAGTTCTTC.

The chain recombines TRBV15 with TRBJ1-4; the D is unclear. Per the germline V gene, CDR1 is LNHNV and CDR2 is YYDKDF (reference sequence). This CDR3 contains 15 residues. V gave up 0 bases and J gave up 6 bases, with 11 bases separating them. DNA for the CDR3: TGTGCCACCAGCAGAGATGGCGGGGTGGATGAAAAACTGTTTTTT. Translation gives CATSRDGGVDEKLFF.

This clone was recorded once. The chain couples TRBV29-1 to TRBJ2-1, with 15 bases fitting TRBD2. The CDR3 is 17 amino acids. After removal of 1 base from V and 7 bases from J, the junction contained 8 bases not matched to a gene. Per germline, CDR1 SQVTM and CDR2 ANQGSEA. CDR3 loop: CSVEGTSGGALLNEQFF. The CDR3 region has the DNA TGCAGCGTTGAAGGGACTAGCGGGGGGGCCTTGTTAAATGAGCAGTTCTTC.

CDR3 region: CASSLNPTSNSPLHF. CDR3 DNA: TGTGCCAGCAGCTTGAACCCTACCTCAAATTCACCCCTCCACTTT. The V and J genes are TRBV5-4 and TRBJ1-6; D ambiguous. The CDR3 is 15 amino acids. The V and J ends lost 1 base and 7 bases respectively, with 12 bases between them. Germline lookup yields CDR1 SGHNT and CDR2 YYREEE (reference sequence).